The T cell receptor beta chain under discussion was sequenced for a study of T-cell memory formation after mild COVID-19. Turning to the study itself: The study found TCR clusters largely donor specific.

This clonotype was observed a few times. The antigen is unknown. V shed 5 bases and J 2 bases; nucleotides not matched to a gene: 6. The length of the CDR3 is 15 residues. Sample barcodes and UMIs were carried by the TCR alpha and TCR beta cDNA libraries that 5'RACE generated with constant-segment primers. Each CDR3 protein is one row after TCRdb ran MiXCR on the 5' RACE reads. This table holds more than 350,000 distinct CDR3 sequences, roughly 21% found once. General study findings and limits: Clones which contracted sat mainly in CM and EM if CD4+, and in EMRA if CD8+. Some responding clones appeared in pre-infection memory, suggesting cross-reactive memory joined.

This receptor was identified in an adult woman who had mild COVID-19 (a few samples of this study predate the infection). Cell type and time point are not known. V usage is TRBV12-3 or TRBV12-4 and J usage is TRBJ1-3; the match to TRBD1 covers 7 bases. Specimen: PBMCs or a T cell subset sorted from them (not recorded which). CDR3 sequence reads: CASSRQGGPGNTIYF. The DNA for the CDR3 is TGTGCCAGCAGTCGACAGGGCGGTCCTGGAAACACCATATATTTT.